This TCR beta chain was retrieved from a study of cytomegalovirus exposure and HLA in healthy donors. This clone was seen a handful of times. What it recognizes is unknown. The primer mix had 60 Vbeta and 13 Jbeta primers. TCRdb keeps only in-frame clones here, not all; method: immunoSEQ multiplex PCR. Counted here are approximately 120,000 clones, 17% occurring once; the ten biggest clones make up approximately 2.9%. General study points: Associated with HLA alleles at 0.05 false discovery rate in a later analysis were over 15,000 TCR beta sequences. Rare sequences made up most TCRs, while some public TCRs were found in many donors.

Trimming pared 2 bases from V and 4 bases from J, leaving 15 bases between. There are 15 residues in the CDR3. In germline, CDR1 is SGHDT, CDR2 YYEEEE. The TCR originated in a female donor in good health and CMV-seropositive. Sequencing input: PBMCs. The chain is built from TRBV5-6 and TRBJ1-1; D remains unclear. As DNA, the CDR3 is TGTGCCAGCAGCTTTGGGAGAGGACGGGCCACTGAAGCTTTCTTT. As protein: CASSFGRGRATEAFF.